The entry below gives a single T cell receptor beta chain sequence along with its context. The data belong to a study of blood T cell repertoires in COVID-19. Across the whole study: COVID-19 samples, acute and convalescent, were from the United States, Italy and Spain. T cells, B-cell-depleted T cells, or PBMCs provided the cDNA or gDNA that served as material.

Under the authors' procedure: Amplification from reference gene primers served as the basis for estimated nucleated cell counts. The protocol was immunoSEQ multiplex PCR, while the TCRdb copy is restricted to in-frame clones and leaves out a portion. The DNA gave D and trimming, while V, J and clone size come from that table. The profile shows 200,000 to 300,000 clones, approximately 84% of them singletons. The ends were cut back, 4 bases at V and 2 bases at J, with 16 bases in the middle. This CDR3 has 16 residues. Germline CDR1 and CDR2: SGHRS and YFSETQ. The genes are TRBV5-1 and TRBJ1-3; D gene ambiguous. The sequenced sample was peripheral blood. The TCR was taken from a woman aged 80 or over with acute or convalescent COVID-19. CDR3 DNA: TGCGCCAGCAGCATCCTATCGGGGTTTACTGGAAACACCATATATTTT. Amino acid sequence: CASSILSGFTGNTIYF.